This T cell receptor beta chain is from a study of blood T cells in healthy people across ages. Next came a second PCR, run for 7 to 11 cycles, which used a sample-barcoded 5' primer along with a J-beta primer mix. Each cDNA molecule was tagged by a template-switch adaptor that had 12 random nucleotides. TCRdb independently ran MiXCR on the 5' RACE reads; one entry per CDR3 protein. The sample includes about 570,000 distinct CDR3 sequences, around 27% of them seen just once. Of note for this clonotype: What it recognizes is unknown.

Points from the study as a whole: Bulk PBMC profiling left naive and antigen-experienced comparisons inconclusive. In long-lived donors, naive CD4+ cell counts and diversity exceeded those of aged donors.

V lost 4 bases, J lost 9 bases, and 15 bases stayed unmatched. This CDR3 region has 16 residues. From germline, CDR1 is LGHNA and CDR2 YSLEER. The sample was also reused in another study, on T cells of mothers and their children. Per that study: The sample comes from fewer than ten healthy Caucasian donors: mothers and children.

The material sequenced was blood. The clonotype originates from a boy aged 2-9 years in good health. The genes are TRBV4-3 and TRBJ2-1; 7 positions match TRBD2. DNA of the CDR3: TGCGCCAGCAGCCCGTCACGGGGCGGGAGAGGAGGTGAGCAGTTCTTC. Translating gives CASSPSRGGRGGEQFF.